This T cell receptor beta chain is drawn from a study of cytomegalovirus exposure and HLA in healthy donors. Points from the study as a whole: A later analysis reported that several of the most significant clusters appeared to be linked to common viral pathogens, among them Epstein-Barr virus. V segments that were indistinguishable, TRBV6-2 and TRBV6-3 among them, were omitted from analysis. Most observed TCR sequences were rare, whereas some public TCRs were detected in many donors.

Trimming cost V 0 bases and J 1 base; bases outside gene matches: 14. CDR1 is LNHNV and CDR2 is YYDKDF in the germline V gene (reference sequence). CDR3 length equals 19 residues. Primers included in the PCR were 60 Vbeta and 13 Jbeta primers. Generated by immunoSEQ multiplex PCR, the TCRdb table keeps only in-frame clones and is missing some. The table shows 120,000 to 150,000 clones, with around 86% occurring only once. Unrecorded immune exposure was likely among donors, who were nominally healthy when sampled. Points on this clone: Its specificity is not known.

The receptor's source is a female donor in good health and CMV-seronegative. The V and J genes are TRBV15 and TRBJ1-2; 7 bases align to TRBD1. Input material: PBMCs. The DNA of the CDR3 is TGTGCCACCAGCAGAGAATTTAAGACAGGGACCCCTTATAACTATGGCTACACCTTC. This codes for CATSREFKTGTPYNYGYTF.